This T cell receptor (beta chain) was captured in a study of T cells in tuberculosis. Study observations and caveats: Selection depended on which cryopreserved specimens were available. The TCR-beta difference was not significant; alpha differences partly reflected length. GEM motif frequencies gave around 67% accuracy; the GMM repertoire gave roughly 86%.

Adolescents were screened for latent TB by skin test and IGRA. CDR1 and CDR2 (germline): KGHSH, LQKENI. Unmatched junction bases numbered 8, after V lost 5 bases and J lost 7 bases. The CDR3 runs to 14 residues. About this clone: Its antigen is still unknown.

TCRdb's table, derived via immunoSEQ multiplex PCR, lists solely in-frame clones and lacks some. The table lists over 35,000 clones, 95% of them singletons. Sequenced: PBMCs. The rearrangement joins TRBV18 to TRBJ1-2; 9 nucleotides match TRBD1. The TCR comes from a donor aged 10 to 29 with latent tuberculosis or without tuberculosis infection. The CDR3 region has the DNA TGTGCCAGCTCATCAGACAGGGGGTCTGTTGGCTACACCTTC. Its protein product is CASSSDRGSVGYTF.